Sequencing of this TCR beta chain was carried out in a study of blood T cells in healthy people across ages. Study summary: When template switching was applied, about one barcoded beta molecule was captured per two T cells.

CDR3 length equals 15 residues. V lost 6 bases, J lost 3 bases, and 6 bases stayed unmatched. Germline CDR1 is MNHEY and CDR2 is SMNVEV (reference sequence). This clonotype was seen a handful of times. Primers used in a second PCR of about 6 to 12 cycles were a sample-barcoded 5' primer and a J-beta primer mix. Every single cDNA molecule received a tag from a template-switch adaptor with 12 random nucleotides. TCRdb recomputed calls from the 5' RACE reads with MiXCR, one row per CDR3 protein. Of 1.5 million to 2 million distinct CDR3 sequences listed, roughly 30% are singletons. The sample, approximately 10 milliliters of peripheral blood, was drawn from each donor. Total RNA, at least 5 micrograms per sample, came from PBMCs.

The sequenced material came from blood. The chain employs TRBV27 and TRBJ2-1, with TRBD1 matching 9 bases. This TCR was recovered from a woman in her twenties or thirties in good health. The CDR3 nucleotides are TGTGCCAGCAGATCGGAGGGACAGGGCTACAATGAGCAGTTCTTC. Translated, it gives CASRSEGQGYNEQFF.